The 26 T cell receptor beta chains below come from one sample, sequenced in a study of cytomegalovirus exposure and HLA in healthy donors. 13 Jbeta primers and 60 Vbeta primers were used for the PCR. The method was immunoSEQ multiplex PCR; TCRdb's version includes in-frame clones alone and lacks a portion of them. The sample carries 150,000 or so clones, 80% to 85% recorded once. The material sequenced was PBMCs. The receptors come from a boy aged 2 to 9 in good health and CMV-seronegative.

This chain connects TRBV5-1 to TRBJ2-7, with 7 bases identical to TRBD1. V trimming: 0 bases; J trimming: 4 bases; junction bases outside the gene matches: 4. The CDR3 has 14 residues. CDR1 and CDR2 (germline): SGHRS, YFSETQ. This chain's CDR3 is CASSLVDRAYEQYF. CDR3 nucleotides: TGCGCCAGCAGCTTGGTTGACAGGGCTTACGAGCAGTACTTC.

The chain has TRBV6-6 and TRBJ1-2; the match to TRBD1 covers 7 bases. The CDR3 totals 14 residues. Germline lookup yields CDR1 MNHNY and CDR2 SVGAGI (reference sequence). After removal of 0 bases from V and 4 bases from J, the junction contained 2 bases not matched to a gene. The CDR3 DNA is TGTGCCAGCAGTTACTCGCCAGGGGGCTATGGCTACACCTTC. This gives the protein CASSYSPGGYGYTF.

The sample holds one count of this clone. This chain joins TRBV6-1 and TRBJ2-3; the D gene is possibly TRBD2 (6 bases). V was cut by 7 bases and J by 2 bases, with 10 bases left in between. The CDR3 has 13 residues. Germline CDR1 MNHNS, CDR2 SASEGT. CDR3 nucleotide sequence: TGTGCCAGCATTAGGGACTTCACAGATACGCAGTATTTT. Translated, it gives CASIRDFTDTQYF.

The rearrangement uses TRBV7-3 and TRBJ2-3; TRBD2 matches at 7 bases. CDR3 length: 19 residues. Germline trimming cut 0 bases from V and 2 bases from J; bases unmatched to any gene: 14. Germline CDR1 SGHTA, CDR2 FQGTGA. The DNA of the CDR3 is TGTGCCAGCAGCTTAACTGGGGGGGAGGGCCCTCGGGACACAGATACGCAGTATTTT. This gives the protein CASSLTGGEGPRDTDTQYF.

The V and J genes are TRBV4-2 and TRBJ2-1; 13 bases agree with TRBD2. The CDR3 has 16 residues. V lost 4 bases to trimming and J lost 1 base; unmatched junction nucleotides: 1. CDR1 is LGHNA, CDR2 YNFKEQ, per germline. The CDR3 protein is CASSPLAGGSYNEQFF. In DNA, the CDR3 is TGTGCCAGCAGCCCACTAGCGGGAGGGTCCTACAATGAGCAGTTCTTC.

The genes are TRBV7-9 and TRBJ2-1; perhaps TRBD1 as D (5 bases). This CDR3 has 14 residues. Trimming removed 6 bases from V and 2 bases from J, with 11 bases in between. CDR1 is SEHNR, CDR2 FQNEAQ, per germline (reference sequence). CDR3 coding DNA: TGTGCCAGCAGACCCCAGGGTACCTACAATGAGCAGTTCTTC. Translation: CASRPQGTYNEQFF.

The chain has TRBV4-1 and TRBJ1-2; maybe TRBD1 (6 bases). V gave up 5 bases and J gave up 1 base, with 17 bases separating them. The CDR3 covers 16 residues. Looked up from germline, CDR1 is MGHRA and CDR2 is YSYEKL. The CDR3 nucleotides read TGCGCCAGCAGCGAAAACAGGGTATCGATTAACTATGGCTACACCTTC. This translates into CASSENRVSINYGYTF.

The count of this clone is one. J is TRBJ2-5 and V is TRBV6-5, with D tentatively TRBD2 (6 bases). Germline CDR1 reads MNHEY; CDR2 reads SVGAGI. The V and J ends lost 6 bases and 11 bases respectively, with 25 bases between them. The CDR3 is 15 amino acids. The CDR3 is CASRAQRLESEEQYF. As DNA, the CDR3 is TGTGCCAGCAGGGCGCAACGACTAGAAAGTGAAGAGCAGTACTTC.

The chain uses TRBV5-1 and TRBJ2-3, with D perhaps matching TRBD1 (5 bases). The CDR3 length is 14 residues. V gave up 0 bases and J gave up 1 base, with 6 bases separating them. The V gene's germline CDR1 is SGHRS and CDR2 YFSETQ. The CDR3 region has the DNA TGCGCCAGCAGCTTGGAACAGGGCACAGATACGCAGTATTTT. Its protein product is CASSLEQGTDTQYF.

The CDR3 here is CASSLWGGTEAFF. CDR3 bases: TGTGCCAGCAGTTTGTGGGGAGGCACTGAAGCTTTCTTT. This chain joins TRBV28 and TRBJ1-1; D remains ambiguous. Trimming cost V 3 bases and J 4 bases, with 9 bases left between them. CDR3 size: 13 residues. Germline CDR1 and CDR2: MDHEN and SYDVKM.

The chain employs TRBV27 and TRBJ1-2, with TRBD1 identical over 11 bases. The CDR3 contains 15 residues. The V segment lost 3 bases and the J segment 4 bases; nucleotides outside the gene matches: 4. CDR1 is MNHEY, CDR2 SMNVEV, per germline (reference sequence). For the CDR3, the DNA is TGTGCCAGCAGTTTTGCCGGGACAGGGGGCTATGGCTACACCTTC. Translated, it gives CASSFAGTGGYGYTF.

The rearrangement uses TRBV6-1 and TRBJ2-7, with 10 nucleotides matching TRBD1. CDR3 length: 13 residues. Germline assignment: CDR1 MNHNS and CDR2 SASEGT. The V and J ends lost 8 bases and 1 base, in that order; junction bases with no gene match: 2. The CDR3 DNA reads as TGTGCCAGCCGGGACAGGGGTTCCTACGAGCAGTACTTC. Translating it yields CASRDRGSYEQYF.

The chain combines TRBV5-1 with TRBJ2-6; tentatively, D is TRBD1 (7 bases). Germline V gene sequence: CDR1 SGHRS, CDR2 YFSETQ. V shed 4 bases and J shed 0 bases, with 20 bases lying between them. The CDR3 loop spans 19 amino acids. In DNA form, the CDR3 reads TGCGCCAGCAGCCCGGCAGGGGGGCGACCTAGCTCTGGGGCCAACGTCCTGACTTTC. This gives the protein CASSPAGGRPSSGANVLTF.

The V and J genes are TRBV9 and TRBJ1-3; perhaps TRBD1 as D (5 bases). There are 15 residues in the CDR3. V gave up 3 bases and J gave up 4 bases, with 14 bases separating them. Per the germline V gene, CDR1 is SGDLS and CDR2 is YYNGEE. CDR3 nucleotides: TGTGCCAGCAGCGCGAACAGGTTGGGAGGAAACACCATATATTTT. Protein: CASSANRLGGNTIYF.

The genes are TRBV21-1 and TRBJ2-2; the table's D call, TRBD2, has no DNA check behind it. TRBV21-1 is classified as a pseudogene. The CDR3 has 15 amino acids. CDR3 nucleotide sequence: TGTGCCAGCAGCAAAATTCGGGGGGTCACCGGGGAGCTGTTTTTT. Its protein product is CASSKIRGVTGELFF.

In DNA, the CDR3 is TGCGCCAGCAGCCACGACAGGGGAAGCTATGATGAAAAACTGTTTTTT. Protein product: CASSHDRGSYDEKLFF. The chain employs TRBV5-1 and TRBJ1-4; TRBD1 aligns across 8 bases. CDR1 and CDR2 from the germline V gene are SGHRS and YFSETQ. J gave up 6 bases and V 4 bases, and 11 bases lay outside the gene matches. This CDR3 has 16 residues.

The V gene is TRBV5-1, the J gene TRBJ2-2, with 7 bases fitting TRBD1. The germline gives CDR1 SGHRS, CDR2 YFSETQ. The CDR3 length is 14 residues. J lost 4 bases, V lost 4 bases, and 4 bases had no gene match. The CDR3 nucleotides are TGCGCCAGCAGCCGTGGGGACAGCACCGGGGAGCTGTTTTTT. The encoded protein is CASSRGDSTGELFF.

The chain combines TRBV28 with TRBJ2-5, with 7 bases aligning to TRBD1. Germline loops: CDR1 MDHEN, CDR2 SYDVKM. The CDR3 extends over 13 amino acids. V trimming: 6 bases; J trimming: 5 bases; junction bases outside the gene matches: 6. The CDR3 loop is CASSNTGVETQYF. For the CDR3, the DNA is TGTGCCAGCAGCAATACAGGGGTTGAGACCCAGTACTTC.

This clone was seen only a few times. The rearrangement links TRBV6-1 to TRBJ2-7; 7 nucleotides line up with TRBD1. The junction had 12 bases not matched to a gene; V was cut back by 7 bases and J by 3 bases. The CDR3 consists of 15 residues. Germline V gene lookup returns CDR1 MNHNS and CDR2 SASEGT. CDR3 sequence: CASTPSTGKFYEQYF. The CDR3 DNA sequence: TGTGCCAGCACCCCCTCGACAGGGAAGTTCTACGAGCAGTACTTC.

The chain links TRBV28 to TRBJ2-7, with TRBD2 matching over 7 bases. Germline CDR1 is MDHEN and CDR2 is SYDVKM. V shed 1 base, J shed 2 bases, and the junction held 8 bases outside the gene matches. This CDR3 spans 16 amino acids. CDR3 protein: CASSLSRGRGAYEQYF. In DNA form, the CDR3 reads TGTGCCAGCAGTTTATCGCGGGGGAGAGGTGCCTACGAGCAGTACTTC.

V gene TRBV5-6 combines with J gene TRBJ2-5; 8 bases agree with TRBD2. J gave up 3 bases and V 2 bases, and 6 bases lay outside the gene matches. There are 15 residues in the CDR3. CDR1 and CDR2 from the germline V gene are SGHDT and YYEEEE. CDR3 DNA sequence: TGTGCCAGCAGCTTTTATCCGGGGGGGGAAGAGACCCAGTACTTC. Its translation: CASSFYPGGEETQYF. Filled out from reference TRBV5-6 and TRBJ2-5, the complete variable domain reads DAGVTQSPTHLIKTRGQQVTLRCSPKSGHDTVSWYQQALGQGPQFIFQYYEEEERQRGNFPDRFSGHQFPNYSSELNVNALLLGDSALYLCASSFYPGGEETQYFGPGTRLLVL.

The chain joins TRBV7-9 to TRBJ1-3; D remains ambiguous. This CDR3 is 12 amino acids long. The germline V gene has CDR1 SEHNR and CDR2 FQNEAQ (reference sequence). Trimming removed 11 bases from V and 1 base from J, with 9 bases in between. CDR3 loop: CALGGSGNTIYF. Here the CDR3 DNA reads TGTGCCCTAGGAGGGTCTGGAAACACCATATATTTT.

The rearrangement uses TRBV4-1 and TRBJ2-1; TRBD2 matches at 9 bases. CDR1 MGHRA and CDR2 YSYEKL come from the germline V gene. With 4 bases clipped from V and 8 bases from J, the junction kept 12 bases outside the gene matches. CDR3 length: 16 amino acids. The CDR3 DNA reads TGCGCCAGCAGCCGCAGGACTAGCGAGGGTGGAGATGAGCAGTTCTTC. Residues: CASSRRTSEGGDEQFF.

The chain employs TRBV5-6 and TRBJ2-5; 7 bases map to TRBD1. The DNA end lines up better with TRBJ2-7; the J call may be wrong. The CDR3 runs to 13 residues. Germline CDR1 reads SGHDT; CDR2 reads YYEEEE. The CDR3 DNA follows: TGTGCCAGCAGCTTGTACGCAGGGGGCGAGCAGTACTTC. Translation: CASSLYAGGEQYF.

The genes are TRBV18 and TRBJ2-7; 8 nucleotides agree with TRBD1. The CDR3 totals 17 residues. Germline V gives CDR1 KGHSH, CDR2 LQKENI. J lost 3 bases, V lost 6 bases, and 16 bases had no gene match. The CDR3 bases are TGTGCCAGCTCTCCTAGCCCTCCCGGGACAGGAGACTACGAGCAGTACTTC. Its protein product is CASSPSPPGTGDYEQYF.

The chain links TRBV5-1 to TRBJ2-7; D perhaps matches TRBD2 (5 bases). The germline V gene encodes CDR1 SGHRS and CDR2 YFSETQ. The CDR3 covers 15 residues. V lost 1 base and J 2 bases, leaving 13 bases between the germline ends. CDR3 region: CASSLNAGPTYEQYF. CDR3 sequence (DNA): TGCGCCAGCAGCTTGAATGCGGGCCCCACCTACGAGCAGTACTTC. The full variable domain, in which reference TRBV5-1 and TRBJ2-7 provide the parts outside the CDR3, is KAGVTQTPRYLIKTRGQQVTLSCSPISGHRSVSWYQQTPGQGLQFLFEYFSETQRNKGNFPGRFSGRQFSNSRSEMNVSTLELGDSALYLCASSLNAGPTYEQYFGPGTRLTVT.